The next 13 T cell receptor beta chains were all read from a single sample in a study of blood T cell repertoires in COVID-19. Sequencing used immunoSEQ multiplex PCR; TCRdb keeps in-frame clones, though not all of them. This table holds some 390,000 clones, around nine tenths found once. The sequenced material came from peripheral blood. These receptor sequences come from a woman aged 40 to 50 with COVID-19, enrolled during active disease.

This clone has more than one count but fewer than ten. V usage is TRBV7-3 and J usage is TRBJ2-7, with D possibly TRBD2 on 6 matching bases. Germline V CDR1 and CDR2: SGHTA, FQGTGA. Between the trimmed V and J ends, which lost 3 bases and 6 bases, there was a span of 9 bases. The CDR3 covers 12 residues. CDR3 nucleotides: TGTGCCAGCAGCTTGGCGGGACGCGAGCAGTACTTC. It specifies CASSLAGREQYF.

The CDR3 protein is CASSSRTGGFAYEQYF. CDR3 nucleotide sequence: TGTGCCAGCAGCTCCCGGACAGGGGGCTTCGCCTACGAGCAGTACTTC. The rearrangement uses TRBV11-2 and TRBJ2-7, with TRBD1 matching over 11 bases. The length of the CDR3 is 16 residues. Germline CDR1 and CDR2: SGHAT and FQNNGV. V lost 4 bases, J lost 2 bases, and 7 bases stayed unmatched.

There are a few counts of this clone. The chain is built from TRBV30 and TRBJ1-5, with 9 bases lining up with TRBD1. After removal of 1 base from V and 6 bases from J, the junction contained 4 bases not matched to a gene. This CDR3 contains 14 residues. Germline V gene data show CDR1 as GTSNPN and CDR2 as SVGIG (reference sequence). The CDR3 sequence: CAWSADRGTQPQHF. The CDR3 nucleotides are TGTGCCTGGAGTGCGGACAGGGGAACTCAGCCCCAGCATTTT.

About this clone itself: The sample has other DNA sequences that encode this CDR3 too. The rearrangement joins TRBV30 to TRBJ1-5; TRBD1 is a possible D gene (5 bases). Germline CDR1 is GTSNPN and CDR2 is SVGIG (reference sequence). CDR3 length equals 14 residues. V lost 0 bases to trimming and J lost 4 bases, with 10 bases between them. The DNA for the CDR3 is TGTGCCTGGAGTGTAAGCGGGGGTAATCAGCCCCAGCATTTT. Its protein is CAWSVSGGNQPQHF.

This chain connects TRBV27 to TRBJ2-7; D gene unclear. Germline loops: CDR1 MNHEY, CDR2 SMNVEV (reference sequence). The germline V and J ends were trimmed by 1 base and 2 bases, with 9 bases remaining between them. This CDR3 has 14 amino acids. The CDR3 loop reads CASSLFSHPYEQYF. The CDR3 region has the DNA TGTGCCAGCAGTTTATTTAGCCATCCCTACGAGCAGTACTTC.

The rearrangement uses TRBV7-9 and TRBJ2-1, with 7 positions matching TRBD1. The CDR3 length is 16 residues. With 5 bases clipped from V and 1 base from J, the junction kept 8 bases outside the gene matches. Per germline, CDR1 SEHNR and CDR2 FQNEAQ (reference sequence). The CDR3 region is CASSSTDRASYNEQFF. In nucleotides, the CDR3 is TGTGCCAGCAGCAGCACCGACAGGGCATCCTACAATGAGCAGTTCTTC.

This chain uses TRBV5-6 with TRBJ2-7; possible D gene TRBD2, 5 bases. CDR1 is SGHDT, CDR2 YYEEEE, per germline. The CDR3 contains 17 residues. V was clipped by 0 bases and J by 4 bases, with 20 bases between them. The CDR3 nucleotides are TGTGCCAGCAGCTTGGCAATCTCACACCTCCAGCGGTACGAGCAGTACTTC. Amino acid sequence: CASSLAISHLQRYEQYF.

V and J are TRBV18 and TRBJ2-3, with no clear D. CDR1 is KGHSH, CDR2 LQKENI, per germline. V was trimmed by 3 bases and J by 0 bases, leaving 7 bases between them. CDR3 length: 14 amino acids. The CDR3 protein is CASSPMASTDTQYF. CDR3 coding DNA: TGTGCCAGCTCACCCATGGCTAGCACAGATACGCAGTATTTT.

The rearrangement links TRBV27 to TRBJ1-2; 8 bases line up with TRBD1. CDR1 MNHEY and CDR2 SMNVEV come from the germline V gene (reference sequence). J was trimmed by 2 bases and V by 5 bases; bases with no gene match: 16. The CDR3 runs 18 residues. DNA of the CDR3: TGTGCCAGCAGTCCGGCCCAGGGGGCCAGGCTCGTGAACTATGGCTACACCTTC. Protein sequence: CASSPAQGARLVNYGYTF.

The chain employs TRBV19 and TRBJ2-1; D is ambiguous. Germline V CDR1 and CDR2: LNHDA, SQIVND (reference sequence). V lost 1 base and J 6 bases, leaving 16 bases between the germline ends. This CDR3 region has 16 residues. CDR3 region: CASSIGVARAINEQFF. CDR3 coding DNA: TGTGCCAGTAGTATAGGAGTAGCTCGAGCCATCAATGAGCAGTTCTTC.

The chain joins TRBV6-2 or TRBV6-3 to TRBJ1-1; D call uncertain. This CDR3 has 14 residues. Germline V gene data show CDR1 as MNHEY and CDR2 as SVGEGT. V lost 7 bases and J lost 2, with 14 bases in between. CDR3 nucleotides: TGTGCCAGCAACCCCCGGACGGGAAACACTGAAGCTTTCTTT. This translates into CASNPRTGNTEAFF.

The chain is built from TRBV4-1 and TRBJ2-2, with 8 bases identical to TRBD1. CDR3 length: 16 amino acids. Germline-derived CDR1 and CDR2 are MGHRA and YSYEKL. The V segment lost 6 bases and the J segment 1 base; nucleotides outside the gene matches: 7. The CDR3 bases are TGCGCCAGCAGATACCAGGGGGCGCAGAACACCGGGGAGCTGTTTTTT. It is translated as CASRYQGAQNTGELFF.

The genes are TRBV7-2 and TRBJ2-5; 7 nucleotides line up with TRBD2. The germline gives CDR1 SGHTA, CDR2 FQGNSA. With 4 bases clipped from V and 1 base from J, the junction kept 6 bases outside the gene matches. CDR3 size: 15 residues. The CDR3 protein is CASSWAGDPQETQYF. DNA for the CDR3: TGTGCCAGCAGCTGGGCGGGGGACCCCCAAGAGACCCAGTACTTC.